One and the same sample provided the 3 T cell receptor beta chains below, sequenced in a study of cytomegalovirus exposure and HLA in healthy donors (dated 2017 in TCRdb). Library preparation employed the immunoSEQ multiplex PCR assay. For the multiplex PCR, a mixture combining 60 forward primers for TCR Vbeta segments and 13 reverse primers for TCR Jbeta segments was used. TCRdb limited this immuneACCESS table to in-frame rearrangements with V and J called. A share of clones is missing; checked studies link under half to unresolved V genes, and the rest is unexplained. The sample table contains 150,000 to 170,000 clones; only one count was recorded for approximately 81% of them. The ten largest clones take up about 1.3% of the sample. The sequencing sample was made of PBMCs. Receptors were obtained from a man aged 18 to 29 in good health and CMV-seronegative.

The gene calls are TRBV11-2 and TRBJ2-5; TRBD2 agrees at 7 bases. Germline values: CDR1 SGHAT, CDR2 FQNNGV. This CDR3 spans 14 amino acids. With 3 bases clipped from V and 3 bases from J, the junction kept 4 bases outside the gene matches. CDR3 DNA: TGTGCCAGCAGCTTCCGGCTAGCGGAAGAGACCCAGTACTTC. It encodes CASSFRLAEETQYF.

V is TRBV6-1 and J is TRBJ2-7, with D possibly matching TRBD2 (6 bases). Trimming took 6 bases from V and 6 from J, leaving 18 bases between them. Germline-derived CDR1 and CDR2 are MNHNS and SASEGT. The CDR3 runs to 14 residues. The CDR3 spells CASSNPTRSGEQYF. For the CDR3, the DNA is TGTGCCAGCAGCAACCCGACTAGATCGGGCGAGCAGTACTTC.

The chain couples TRBV5-4 to TRBJ2-1; 13 bases are a match to TRBD2. V was clipped by 3 bases and J by 4 bases; unmatched bases: 4. This CDR3 contains 16 residues. Germline V CDR1 and CDR2: SGHNT, YYREEE (reference sequence). CDR3 sequence: CASSSGLAGVYNEQFF. CDR3 nucleotides: TGTGCCAGCAGCTCAGGACTAGCGGGAGTGTACAATGAGCAGTTCTTC.